This T cell receptor beta chain was sequenced in a study of shared clonotypes between healthy human individuals. Study-level findings and limits: Deeper or shallower sequencing was expected to change how clonotypes are shared among donors. In having few donors, the study represented limited genetic and exposure-history diversity.

In this sample, this clone turned up once. Its matching antigen is unknown. CD45RA-negative memory and CD45RA+ naive subsets were split from the CD4+ cells. The CDR3 has 14 residues. V was pared by 1 base and J by 9 bases, with 10 bases between. Germline V gives CDR1 MDHEN, CDR2 SYDVKM. Sequencing was performed with immunoSEQ multiplex PCR; in TCRdb, only in-frame clones are kept and a portion is missing. The table lists 2 million to 3 million clones, 93% of them singletons. The chain links TRBV28 to TRBJ1-6; tentatively, D is TRBD1 (6 bases). The source of this sequence is a man aged 18-30 years in good health. Some clones in this sample may be carry-over from other donors' samples. Sequencing was done on a sample of naive CD4+ T cells from PBMCs. Sample subset: CD45RA+ positively selected. CDR3 nucleotides: TGTGCCAGCAGTTTATACCAGGGGAGTTCACCCCTCCACTTT. Its protein is CASSLYQGSSPLHF.